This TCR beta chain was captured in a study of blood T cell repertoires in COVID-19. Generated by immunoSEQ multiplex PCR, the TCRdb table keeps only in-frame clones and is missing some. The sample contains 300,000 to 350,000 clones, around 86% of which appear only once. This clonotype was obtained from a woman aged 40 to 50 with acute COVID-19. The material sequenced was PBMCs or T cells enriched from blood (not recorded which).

The CDR3 protein is CASRVADTQYF. CDR3 in DNA: TGTGCCAGCAGAGTAGCAGATACGCAGTATTTT. This sequence joins TRBV25-1 and TRBJ2-3; D remains unclear. V lost 6 bases, J lost 4 bases, and 5 bases lay in between. The CDR3 contains 11 residues. CDR1 and CDR2 from the germline V gene are MGHDK and SYGVNS.